One sample yielded the 20 T cell receptor beta chains listed below, sequenced in a study of post-analysis software for immune sequencing data. Sequencing libraries made from TCR beta cDNA carried unique molecular identifiers. TCRdb reprocessed the PCR reads via MiXCR and lists one record per CDR3 protein. The sample shows fewer than 550,000 distinct CDR3 sequences, approximately 31% of them seen only once. Study conclusions and caveats: Patients showed TRBV5-6, TRBV5-1 and TRBV20-1 among 4 or 5 TRBV segments more frequent than in controls.

These receptors' targets are unknown. The sequencing input was blood. The origin of the receptors is a girl aged 2-17 years with multiple sclerosis.

The chain recombines TRBV7-9 with TRBJ1-1; 7 bases are a match to TRBD1. J lost 6 bases, V lost 1 base, and 5 bases had no gene match. CDR3 length equals 14 residues. Germline V gives CDR1 SEHNR, CDR2 FQNEAQ (reference sequence). CDR3 protein: CASSLEGQGAEAFF. CDR3 bases: TGTGCCAGCAGCTTAGAGGGGCAGGGGGCTGAAGCTTTCTTT.

This clonotype was recorded a few times. The chain links TRBV27 to TRBJ2-3, with D tentatively TRBD1 or TRBD2 (5 bases each). The CDR3 loop spans 14 amino acids. Germline-derived CDR1 and CDR2 are MNHEY and SMNVEV (reference sequence). The V end lost 4 bases, the J end lost 1 base, and 9 bases lay between the germline ends. The CDR3 nucleotides are TGTGCCAGCAGTTGGGACGCGGGCACAGATACGCAGTATTTT. It codes for CASSWDAGTDTQYF.

The chain combines TRBV15 with TRBJ2-3, with D possibly called TRBD1 or TRBD2 (6 bases each). V was pared by 6 bases and J by 4 bases, with 17 bases between. The CDR3 runs 15 residues. Germline values: CDR1 LNHNV, CDR2 YYDKDF (reference sequence). CDR3 coding DNA: TGTGCCACCAGTGACCTCGCGGGACACGCAGATACGCAGTATTTT. Translation gives CATSDLAGHADTQYF. The whole variable domain, filled in from reference TRBV15 and TRBJ2-3, reads DAMVIQNPRYQVTQFGKPVTLSCSQTLNHNVMYWYQQKSSQAPKLLFHYYDKDFNNEADTPDNFQSRRPNTSFCFLDIRSPGLGDTAMYLCATSDLAGHADTQYFGPGTRLTVL.

This clonotype was picked up a small number of times. The rearrangement joins TRBV20-1 to TRBJ1-1; D gene ambiguous. Trimming removed 6 bases from V and 0 bases from J, with 11 bases in between. The germline V gene encodes CDR1 DFQATT and CDR2 SNEGSKA (reference sequence). The CDR3 is made up of 13 amino acids. The CDR3 DNA reads as TGCAGTGCGCCTGGGGAGGTGAACACTGAAGCTTTCTTT. Translating it yields CSAPGEVNTEAFF.

This sequence joins TRBV29-1 and TRBJ2-7, with D tentatively TRBD2 (6 bases). CDR1 is SQVTM and CDR2 is ANQGSEA in the germline V gene. The V end was cut by 4 bases, the J end by 3 bases, with 19 bases between. The CDR3 totals 15 residues. CDR3 protein: CSVVISGTDYYEQYF. The CDR3 DNA is TGCAGCGTTGTCATCTCCGGGACGGACTACTACGAGCAGTACTTC.

The chain combines TRBV20-1 with TRBJ1-2; 9 positions match TRBD1. The CDR3 has 16 residues. V gave up 0 bases and J gave up 3 bases; unmatched junction bases: 8. The germline V gene has CDR1 DFQATT and CDR2 SNEGSKA (reference sequence). CDR3 region: CSARDSNRGHDYGYTF. The DNA for the CDR3 is TGCAGTGCTAGAGATAGTAACAGGGGGCACGACTATGGCTACACCTTC.

J is TRBJ2-3 and V is TRBV13; a weak D match, TRBD2 (6 bases). Trimming took 5 bases from V and 4 from J, leaving 10 bases between them. CDR3 length: 13 amino acids. The germline V gene encodes CDR1 PRHDT and CDR2 FYEKMQ (reference sequence). The CDR3 reads CASSRRGPDTQYF. In nucleotides, the CDR3 is TGTGCCAGCAGCCGGCGGGGCCCAGATACGCAGTATTTT.

This chain connects TRBV15 to TRBJ2-7, with a possible D match to TRBD2 (5 bases). V lost 4 bases and J lost 2, with 12 bases in between. CDR1 and CDR2 (germline): LNHNV, YYDKDF (reference sequence). The length of the CDR3 is 14 residues. DNA of the CDR3: TGTGCCACCAGCACCCCGAGGGCAACCTACGAGCAGTACTTC. It is translated as CATSTPRATYEQYF.

This chain connects TRBV5-6 to TRBJ2-3, with D unclear. The CDR3 extends over 17 amino acids. V dropped 0 bases and J dropped 2 bases, with 16 bases sitting between them. Germline V gene lookup returns CDR1 SGHDT and CDR2 YYEEEE. As DNA, the CDR3 is TGTGCCAGCAGCTTGGGACTCACGACACACTACACAGATACGCAGTATTTT. Protein sequence: CASSLGLTTHYTDTQYF. The complete variable domain, with remaining parts taken from reference TRBV5-6 and TRBJ2-3, reads DAGVTQSPTHLIKTRGQQVTLRCSPKSGHDTVSWYQQALGQGPQFIFQYYEEEERQRGNFPDRFSGHQFPNYSSELNVNALLLGDSALYLCASSLGLTTHYTDTQYFGPGTRLTVL.

This clonotype was detected a few times. The genes are TRBV6-1 and TRBJ2-1; D remains ambiguous. This CDR3 has 14 amino acids. Trimming took 5 bases from V and 6 from J, leaving 14 bases between them. Germline-derived CDR1 and CDR2 are MNHNS and SASEGT. This CDR3 is CASSPGPEPNEQFF. The CDR3 DNA is TGTGCCAGCAGTCCAGGACCGGAGCCCAATGAGCAGTTCTTC.

This clonotype was found once. This chain uses TRBV6-5 with TRBJ1-5; 10 bases fit TRBD1. V dropped 5 bases and J dropped 2; count of bases not matched to a gene: 3. The CDR3 length is 15 residues. Germline values: CDR1 MNHEY, CDR2 SVGAGI. CDR3 coding DNA: TGTGCCAGCAGTCAGGGGACAGGGGGCAATCAGCCCCAGCATTTT. Translation: CASSQGTGGNQPQHF.

This clonotype has only a few counts. This rearrangement joins TRBV7-9 to TRBJ2-1, with TRBD1 matching 9 bases. This CDR3 spans 17 amino acids. V shed 4 bases and J 0 bases; nucleotides not matched to a gene: 7. Germline CDR1 is SEHNR and CDR2 is FQNEAQ (reference sequence). CDR3 coding DNA: TGTGCCAGCAGCTCCCGGGACAGGGACCCCTCCTACAATGAGCAGTTCTTC. Its translation is CASSSRDRDPSYNEQFF.

The chain employs TRBV3-1 and TRBJ2-1, with TRBD1 matching 7 bases. Germline V gene lookup returns CDR1 LGHDT and CDR2 YNNKEL (reference sequence). The V gene end was trimmed by 7 bases and the J gene end by 8 bases; junction bases not matched to a gene: 5. The length of the CDR3 is 12 residues. The CDR3 DNA reads as TGTGCCAGCAAGGGGGCCGGGGATGAGCAGTTCTTC. Its translation: CASKGAGDEQFF.

The rearrangement uses TRBV12-3 or TRBV12-4 and TRBJ2-4; 9 bases match TRBD1. The end of the DNA aligns better with TRBJ2-7, so the J call may be wrong. This CDR3 has 13 residues. CDR3 protein: CASNPTGGHEQYF. The CDR3 DNA is TGTGCCAGCAATCCGACAGGGGGACACGAGCAGTACTTC.

As to this clonotype: Compared with germline, one end of the junction differs, possibly owing to a read error. The chain uses TRBV3-1 and TRBJ2-5, with D hard to call. Near its end, the DNA agrees better with TRBJ2-7, so the J call may be wrong. Germline CDR1 and CDR2: LGHDT and YNNKEL (reference sequence). CDR3 length: 14 amino acids. The CDR3 reads CASSHPIAQDEQYF. CDR3 DNA sequence: TGTGCCAGTAGCCACCCGATTGCGCAGGACGAGCAGTACTTC.

The CDR3 is CASSEMGGSTDTQYF. DNA for the CDR3: TGTGCCAGCAGTGAAATGGGAGGGAGCACAGATACGCAGTATTTT. The V call is TRBV6-1, the J call TRBJ2-3; TRBD2 aligns across 7 bases. V was clipped by 2 bases and J by 0 bases; unmatched bases: 2. This CDR3 is 15 amino acids long. The V gene's germline CDR1 is MNHNS and CDR2 SASEGT.

This clonotype was counted a few times. The rearrangement joins TRBV5-1 to TRBJ2-6; D uncertain. This CDR3 comprises 17 residues. CDR1 is SGHRS, CDR2 YFSETQ, per germline. V was clipped by 0 bases and J by 0 bases, with 10 bases between them. The CDR3 nucleotides read TGCGCCAGCAGCTTGGGTCCAGTTTCCTCTGGGGCCAACGTCCTGACTTTC. Residues: CASSLGPVSSGANVLTF.

This chain links TRBV7-9 with TRBJ2-5, with TRBD2 matching 10 bases. Judging by the DNA end, TRBJ2-7 fits better; the J call may be wrong. The germline gives CDR1 SEHNR, CDR2 FQNEAQ (reference sequence). The CDR3 length is 16 residues. The CDR3, as DNA: TGTGCCAGCAGCATTCAGGCTAGCGGGGGTGCCTACGAGCAGTACTTC. This sequence encodes CASSIQASGGAYEQYF.

The table lists this clonotype with a count of one. This CDR3 reads CASSESGQNTDTQYF. CDR3 bases: TGTGCCAGCAGTGAATCTGGACAGAACACAGATACGCAGTATTTT. The chain uses TRBV25-1 and TRBJ2-3, with D possibly being TRBD1 (6 bases). CDR1 MGHDK and CDR2 SYGVNS come from the germline V gene. Trimming stripped 1 base from V and 2 bases from J, with 10 bases between. This CDR3 comprises 15 residues.

This sequence joins TRBV11-2 and TRBJ2-3; no clear D gene. From germline, CDR1 is SGHAT and CDR2 FQNNGV. The ends were cut back, 5 bases at V and 5 bases at J, with 11 bases in the middle. This CDR3 has 13 amino acids. CDR3 nucleotide sequence: TGTGCCAGCAGCCCCGGTAGGGTAGATACGCAGTATTTT. Its translation: CASSPGRVDTQYF.